The rows below give T cell receptor beta chains drawn from one sample of a study of blood T cell repertoires in COVID-19. Here immunoSEQ multiplex PCR was the method, and the copy in TCRdb shows in-frame clones only, minus some. The table shows fewer than 70,000 clones, with around 90% occurring only once. The sequenced sample was peripheral blood. Receptors originate from a human donor in a cohort sampled during active COVID-19. CDR3s include the opening cysteine and the closing phenylalanine or tryptophan. A D gene is named only where the DNA matches it firmly. Only part of the rows carry a size: once, few, many, or a class if the clone is expanded.

CDR3: CASSHGGRASYEQYF; DNA: TGTGCCAGCAGCCACGGAGGGAGGGCCTCCTACGAGCAGTACTTC; V: TRBV11-2; D: TRBD2; J: TRBJ2-7; size: NA
CDR3: CASSLVADTQYF; DNA: TGTGCCAGCAGCTTGGTAGCAGATACGCAGTATTTT; V: TRBV5-4; D: NA; J: TRBJ2-3; size: NA
CDR3: CATSSPGRESTDTQYF; DNA: TGTGCCACCAGCAGCCCCGGAAGGGAGAGCACAGATACGCAGTATTTT; V: TRBV15; D: NA; J: TRBJ2-3; size: NA
CDR3: CASKVAGVYEQYF; DNA: TGTGCCAGCAAAGTAGCGGGAGTCTACGAGCAGTACTTC; V: TRBV2; D: TRBD2; J: TRBJ2-7; size: NA
CDR3: CASSLLGATYGYTF; DNA: TGTGCCAGCAGCCTCCTGGGGGCGACCTATGGCTACACCTTC; V: TRBV11-2; D: NA; J: TRBJ1-2; size: medium-sized
CDR3: CASSPRGGLGAGELFF; DNA: TGTGCCAGCAGCCCACGGGGCGGACTAGGCGCCGGGGAGCTGTTTTTT; V: TRBV7-3; D: TRBD2; J: TRBJ2-2; size: NA
CDR3: CASSWTGVNTEAFF; DNA: TGTGCCAGCAGCTGGACAGGGGTGAACACTGAAGCTTTCTTT; V: TRBV7-9; D: TRBD1; J: TRBJ1-1; size: NA
CDR3: CASSLRGGSNQPQHF; DNA: TGTGCCAGCAGTCTCAGGGGCGGTAGCAATCAGCCCCAGCATTTT; V: TRBV28; D: NA; J: TRBJ1-5; size: NA
CDR3: CASSGGKSSPLHF; DNA: TGTGCCAGCAGCGGGGGGAAGAGTTCACCCCTCCACTTT; V: TRBV5-6; D: NA; J: TRBJ1-6; size: NA
CDR3: CASSSTGGYEQYF; DNA: TGTGCCAGCTCAAGCACCGGCGGCTACGAGCAGTACTTC; V: TRBV18; D: NA; J: TRBJ2-7; size: once
CDR3: CASNLEVRSNEQFF; DNA: TGTGCCAGCAACTTAGAGGTTAGGAGCAATGAGCAGTTCTTC; V: TRBV7-2; D: NA; J: TRBJ2-1; size: NA
CDR3: CASSPRDTNTEAFF; DNA: TGTGCCAGCAGTCCCCGGGATACTAACACTGAAGCTTTCTTT; V: TRBV6-5; D: NA; J: TRBJ1-1; size: NA
CDR3: CASSFGLAGSNTGELFF; DNA: TGTGCCAGCAGCTTTGGTCTAGCGGGATCGAACACCGGGGAGCTGTTTTTT; V: TRBV7-9; D: TRBD2; J: TRBJ2-2; size: NA
CDR3: CASSRTGGIETQYF; DNA: TGTGCCAGTAGTAGGACAGGGGGGATCGAGACCCAGTACTTC; V: TRBV19; D: TRBD1; J: TRBJ2-5; size: NA
CDR3: CASSDGGRGADTQYF; DNA: TGTGCCAGCAGTGACGGAGGGAGGGGAGCAGATACGCAGTATTTT; V: TRBV6-4; D: TRBD2; J: TRBJ2-3; size: NA
CDR3: CASSSLAGGPSVFEQFF; DNA: TGTGCCAGCAGTTCCCTAGCGGGGGGCCCATCAGTCTTTGAGCAGTTCTTC; V: TRBV6-2/TRBV6-3; D: TRBD2; J: TRBJ2-1; size: NA
CDR3: CASSPPQGRQTQYF; DNA: TGTGCCAGCTCACCACCGCAGGGGCGGCAGACCCAGTACTTC; V: TRBV18; D: NA; J: TRBJ2-5; size: NA
CDR3: CASSLGSNRNFNIQYF; DNA: TGTGCCAGCAGCTTAGGATCTAACAGGAACTTCAACATTCAGTACTTC; V: TRBV7-2; D: NA; J: TRBJ2-4; size: NA
CDR3: CASSPTGGPGNTIYF; DNA: TGTGCCAGCAGCCCGACGGGGGGGCCTGGAAACACCATATATTTT; V: TRBV7-2; D: NA; J: TRBJ1-3; size: NA
CDR3: CASSMYNSNYGYTF; DNA: TGTGCCAGTAGTATGTACAACAGCAACTATGGCTACACCTTC; V: TRBV19; D: NA; J: TRBJ1-2; size: NA
CDR3: CASSEWGQGTGELFF; DNA: TGTGCCAGCAGTGAATGGGGACAGGGGACCGGGGAGCTGTTTTTT; V: TRBV25-1; D: TRBD1; J: TRBJ2-2; size: NA
CDR3: CASSLGAGGGYNEQFF; DNA: TGTGCCAGCAGCTTGGGAGCGGGAGGGGGATACAATGAGCAGTTCTTC; V: TRBV5-4; D: TRBD2; J: TRBJ2-1; size: NA
CDR3: CASSKFGQGLHF; DNA: TGTGCCAGCTCCAAATTTGGACAGGGCCTCCACTTT; V: TRBV27; D: TRBD1; J: TRBJ1-6; size: NA
CDR3: CASSRFTDSVETQYF; DNA: TGTGCCAGCTCACGGTTTACAGATAGCGTGGAGACCCAGTACTTC; V: TRBV18; D: NA; J: TRBJ2-5; size: once
CDR3: CASSQNAGGPGTQYF; DNA: TGTGCCAGCAGCCAAAACGCGGGGGGGCCGGGTACGCAGTATTTT; V: TRBV3-1/TRBV3-2; D: TRBD2; J: TRBJ2-3; size: NA
CDR3: CASHSSGNTIYF; DNA: TGTGCCAGCCACAGCTCTGGAAACACCATATATTTT; V: TRBV19; D: NA; J: TRBJ1-3; size: NA
CDR3: CASSLIGQGIARGTEAFF; DNA: TGCGCCAGCAGCTTGATTGGACAGGGGATAGCCCGGGGGACTGAAGCTTTCTTT; V: TRBV5-1; D: TRBD1; J: TRBJ1-1; size: NA
CDR3: CSVEPTGDRGYGYTF; DNA: TGCAGCGTCGAACCAACAGGGGACCGAGGATATGGCTACACCTTC; V: TRBV29-1; D: TRBD1; J: TRBJ1-2; size: NA
CDR3: CASSTFSGAKNYGYTF; DNA: TGCGCCAGCAGTACGTTCTCAGGGGCGAAGAACTATGGCTACACCTTC; V: TRBV5-1; D: NA; J: TRBJ1-2; size: NA
CDR3: CASSPYESDTQYF; DNA: TGCGCCAGCAGCCCCTATGAGTCAGATACGCAGTATTTT; V: TRBV4-3; D: NA; J: TRBJ2-3; size: NA
CDR3: CASSPIGTGGSQPQHF; DNA: TGTGCCAGCTCACCAATCGGCACAGGGGGTTCGCAGCCCCAGCATTTT; V: TRBV18; D: TRBD1; J: TRBJ1-5; size: NA
CDR3: CASRLQGGNYGYTF; DNA: TGTGCCAGCAGGCTACAGGGCGGTAACTATGGCTACACCTTC; V: TRBV2; D: NA; J: TRBJ1-2; size: NA
CDR3: CASSQGGRGYEQYF; DNA: TGTGCCAGCAGCCAAGGTGGCAGGGGCTACGAGCAGTACTTC; V: TRBV3-1/TRBV3-2; D: NA; J: TRBJ2-7; size: once
CDR3: CASSALGGRVHEQYF; DNA: TGTGCCAGCAGCGCCTTGGGCGGGAGAGTCCACGAGCAGTACTTC; V: TRBV7-6; D: TRBD2; J: TRBJ2-7; size: NA
CDR3: CASSLSQGTTNEKLFF; DNA: TGCGCCAGCAGCCTTTCGCAGGGTACAACTAATGAAAAACTGTTTTTT; V: TRBV4-1; D: NA; J: TRBJ1-4; size: NA
CDR3: CASSPPGQGAGYTF; DNA: TGTGCCAGCTCACCACCGGGACAGGGGGCTGGCTACACCTTC; V: TRBV18; D: TRBD1; J: TRBJ1-2; size: few
CDR3: CASTPTGDLDQPQHF; DNA: TGTGCCAGTACCCCTACAGGGGACCTTGATCAGCCCCAGCATTTT; V: TRBV19; D: TRBD1; J: TRBJ1-5; size: NA
CDR3: CASRPTGGNTGELFF; DNA: TGTGCCAGCAGGCCGACAGGGGGGAACACCGGGGAGCTGTTTTTT; V: TRBV7-9; D: TRBD1; J: TRBJ2-2; size: once
CDR3: CASSLLSSYEQYF; DNA: TGTGCCAGCAGCTTGCTTTCTTCCTACGAGCAGTACTTC; V: TRBV5-6; D: NA; J: TRBJ2-7; size: NA
CDR3: CASSLVGQYNEQFF; DNA: TGCGCCAGCAGCTTGGTGGGGCAGTACAATGAGCAGTTCTTC; V: TRBV5-1; D: NA; J: TRBJ2-1; size: NA
CDR3: CASSQVRGSSNEQYF; DNA: TGTGCCAGCAGCCAAGTGCGCGGGAGCTCGAACGAGCAGTACTTC; V: TRBV3-1/TRBV3-2; D: TRBD2; J: TRBJ2-7; size: NA
CDR3: CASSMRGNSPLHF; DNA: TGTGCCAGTAGTATGAGGGGGAATTCACCCCTCCACTTT; V: TRBV19; D: NA; J: TRBJ1-6; size: NA
CDR3: CASSYDRVQETQYF; DNA: TGTGCCAGCAGTTACGACAGGGTCCAAGAGACCCAGTACTTC; V: TRBV6-2/TRBV6-3; D: TRBD1; J: TRBJ2-5; size: NA
CDR3: CASSPLPVSEQYF; DNA: TGTGCCAGCAGTCCACTCCCGGTGTCCGAGCAGTACTTC; V: TRBV2; D: NA; J: TRBJ2-7; size: medium-sized
CDR3: CASTGDRLSTDTQYF; DNA: TGTGCCAGCACCGGGGACAGGCTCAGCACAGATACGCAGTATTTT; V: TRBV2; D: TRBD1; J: TRBJ2-3; size: few
CDR3: CASSQEGGHEQYF; DNA: TGCGCCAGCAGCCAAGAAGGGGGCCACGAGCAGTACTTC; V: TRBV4-3; D: TRBD1; J: TRBJ2-7; size: NA
CDR3: CASSIGQGTGELFF; DNA: TGTGCCAGTAGTATAGGTCAGGGCACCGGGGAGCTGTTTTTT; V: TRBV19; D: NA; J: TRBJ2-2; size: NA
CDR3: CASSRYSGREQFF; DNA: TGCGCCAGCAGCCGCTATAGCGGCCGCGAGCAGTTCTTC; V: TRBV5-1; D: NA; J: TRBJ2-1; size: NA
CDR3: CASSRDRGNTEAFF; DNA: TGCGCCAGCAGCCGGGACAGGGGAAACACTGAAGCTTTCTTT; V: TRBV5-1; D: TRBD1; J: TRBJ1-1; size: NA
CDR3: CASSPQGRETQYF; DNA: TGCGCCAGCAGCCCGCAGGGTCGGGAGACCCAGTACTTC; V: TRBV4-1; D: NA; J: TRBJ2-5; size: NA
CDR3: CASSVGRGGQGEFSGNTIYF; DNA: TGTGCCAGCAGCGTAGGAAGGGGTGGGCAGGGGGAGTTCTCTGGAAACACCATATATTTT; V: TRBV9; D: TRBD1; J: TRBJ1-3; size: NA
CDR3: CASRIGGGGQYF; DNA: TGTGCCAGCAGAATAGGAGGGGGCGGGCAGTATTTT; V: TRBV27; D: NA; J: TRBJ2-3; size: NA
CDR3: CASGTGFNEQYF; DNA: TGTGCCTCCGGGACAGGGTTCAACGAGCAGTACTTC; V: TRBV19; D: TRBD1; J: TRBJ2-7; size: NA
CDR3: CASSLAGANTGELFF; DNA: TGTGCCAGCAGCTTAGCAGGGGCGAACACCGGGGAGCTGTTTTTT; V: TRBV7-6; D: NA; J: TRBJ2-2; size: NA
CDR3: CASSQTAGGPTREQYF; DNA: TGCGCCAGCAGCCAAACAGCGGGAGGGCCCACTCGCGAGCAGTACTTC; V: TRBV4-1; D: TRBD2; J: TRBJ2-7; size: few
CDR3: CASSPPTSGRAYNEQFF; DNA: TGTGCCAGCAGCCCTCCGACTAGCGGGAGGGCGTACAATGAGCAGTTCTTC; V: TRBV9; D: TRBD2; J: TRBJ2-1; size: NA
CDR3: CASSNGGADTQYF; DNA: TGTGCCAGTAGTAACGGAGGGGCAGATACGCAGTATTTT; V: TRBV19; D: NA; J: TRBJ2-3; size: NA